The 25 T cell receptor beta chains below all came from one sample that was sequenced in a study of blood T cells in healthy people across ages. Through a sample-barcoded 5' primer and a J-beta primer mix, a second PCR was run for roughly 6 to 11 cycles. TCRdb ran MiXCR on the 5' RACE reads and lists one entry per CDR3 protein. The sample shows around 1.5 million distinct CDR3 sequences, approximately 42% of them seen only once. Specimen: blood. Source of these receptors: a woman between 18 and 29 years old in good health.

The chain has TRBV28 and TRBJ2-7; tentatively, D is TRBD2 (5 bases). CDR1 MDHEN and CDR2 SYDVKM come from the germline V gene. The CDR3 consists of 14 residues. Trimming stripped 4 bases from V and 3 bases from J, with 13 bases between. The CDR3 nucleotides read TGTGCCAGCAGTTCAGTTAGCCGGGACTACGAGCAGTACTTC. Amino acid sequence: CASSSVSRDYEQYF.

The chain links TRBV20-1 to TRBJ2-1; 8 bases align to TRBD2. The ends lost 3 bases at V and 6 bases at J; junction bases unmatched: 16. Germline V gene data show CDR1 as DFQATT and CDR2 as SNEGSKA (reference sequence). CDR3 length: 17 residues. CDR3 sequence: CSASGSSGLLGANEQFF. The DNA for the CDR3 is TGCAGTGCTAGCGGATCTAGCGGGCTACTGGGGGCCAATGAGCAGTTCTTC.

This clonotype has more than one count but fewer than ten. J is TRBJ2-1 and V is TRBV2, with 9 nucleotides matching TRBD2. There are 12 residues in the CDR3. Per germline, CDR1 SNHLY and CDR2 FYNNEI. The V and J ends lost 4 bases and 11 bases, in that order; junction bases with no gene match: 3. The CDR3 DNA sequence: TGTGCCAGCAGTGGGGCGGGGGGGCAGCAGTTCTTC. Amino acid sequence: CASSGAGGQQFF. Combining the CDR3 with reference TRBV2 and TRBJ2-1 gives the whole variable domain EPEVTQTPSHQVTQMGQEVILRCVPISNHLYFYWYRQILGQKVEFLVSFYNNEISEKSEIFDDQFSVERPDGSNFTLKIRSTKLEDSAMYFCASSGAGGQQFFGPGTRLTVL.

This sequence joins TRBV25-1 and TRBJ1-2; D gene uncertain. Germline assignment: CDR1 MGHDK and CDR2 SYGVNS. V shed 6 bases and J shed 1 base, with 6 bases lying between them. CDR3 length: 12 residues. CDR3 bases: TGTGCCAGCAGGTACAGTAACTATGGCTACACCTTC. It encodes CASRYSNYGYTF.

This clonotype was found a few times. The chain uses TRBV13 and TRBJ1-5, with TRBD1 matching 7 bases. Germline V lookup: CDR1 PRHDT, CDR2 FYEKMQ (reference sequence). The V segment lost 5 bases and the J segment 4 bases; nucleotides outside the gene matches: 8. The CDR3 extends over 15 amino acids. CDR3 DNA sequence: TGTGCCAGCAGCGAACTGGGACAGAAGAATCAGCCCCAGCATTTT. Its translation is CASSELGQKNQPQHF.

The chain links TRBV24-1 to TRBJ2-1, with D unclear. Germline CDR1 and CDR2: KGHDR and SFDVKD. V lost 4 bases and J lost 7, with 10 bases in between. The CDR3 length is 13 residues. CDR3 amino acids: CATSEVGQNEQFF. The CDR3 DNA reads TGTGCCACCAGTGAAGTTGGGCAAAATGAGCAGTTCTTC.

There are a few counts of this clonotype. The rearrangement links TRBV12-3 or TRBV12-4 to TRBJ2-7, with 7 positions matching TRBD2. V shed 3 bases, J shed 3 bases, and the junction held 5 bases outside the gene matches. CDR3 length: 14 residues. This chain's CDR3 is CASSFRDYYYEQYF. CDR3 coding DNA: TGTGCCAGCAGTTTCCGGGACTACTACTACGAGCAGTACTTC.

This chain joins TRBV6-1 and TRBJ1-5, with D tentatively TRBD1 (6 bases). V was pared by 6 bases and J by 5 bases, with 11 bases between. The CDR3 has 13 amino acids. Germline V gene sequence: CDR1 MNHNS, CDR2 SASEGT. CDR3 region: CASSQGFDQPQHF. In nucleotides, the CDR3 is TGTGCCAGCAGCCAGGGGTTCGATCAGCCCCAGCATTTT.

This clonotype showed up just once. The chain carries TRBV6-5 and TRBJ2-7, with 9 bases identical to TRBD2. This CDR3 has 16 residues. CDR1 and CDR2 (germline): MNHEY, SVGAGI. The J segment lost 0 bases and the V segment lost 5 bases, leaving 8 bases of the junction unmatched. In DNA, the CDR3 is TGTGCCAGCAGTCCCCTCGGGCGGGAGGGCTCCTACGAGCAGTACTTC. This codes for CASSPLGREGSYEQYF.

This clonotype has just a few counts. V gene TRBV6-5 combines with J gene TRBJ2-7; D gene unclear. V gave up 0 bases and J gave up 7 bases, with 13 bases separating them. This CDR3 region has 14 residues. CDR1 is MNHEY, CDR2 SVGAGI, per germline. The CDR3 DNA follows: TGTGCCAGCAGTTACTCCGGCCCGACGACGGAGCAGTACTTC. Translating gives CASSYSGPTTEQYF.

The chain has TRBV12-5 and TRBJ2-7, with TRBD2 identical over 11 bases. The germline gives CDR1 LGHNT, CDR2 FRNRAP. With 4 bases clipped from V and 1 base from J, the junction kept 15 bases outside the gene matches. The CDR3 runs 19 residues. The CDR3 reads CASGWAFELLAGESYEQYF. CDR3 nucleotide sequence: TGTGCTAGTGGTTGGGCCTTTGAACTACTAGCGGGAGAGTCCTACGAGCAGTACTTC. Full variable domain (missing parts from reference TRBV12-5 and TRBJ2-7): DARVTQTPRHKVTEMGQEVTMRCQPILGHNTVFWYRQTMMQGLELLAYFRNRAPLDDSGMPKDRFSAEMPDATLATLKIQPSEPRDSAVYFCASGWAFELLAGESYEQYFGPGTRLTVT.

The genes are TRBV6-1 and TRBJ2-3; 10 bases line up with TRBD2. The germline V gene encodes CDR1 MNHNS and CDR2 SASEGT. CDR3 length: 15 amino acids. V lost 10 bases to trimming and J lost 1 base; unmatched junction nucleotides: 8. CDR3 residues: CATDSGTSGTDTQYF. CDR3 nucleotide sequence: TGTGCCACTGATTCCGGGACTAGCGGCACAGATACGCAGTATTTT.

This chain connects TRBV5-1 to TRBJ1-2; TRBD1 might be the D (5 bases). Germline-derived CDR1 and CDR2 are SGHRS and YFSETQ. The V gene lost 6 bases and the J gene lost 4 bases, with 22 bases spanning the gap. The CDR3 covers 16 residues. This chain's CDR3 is CASTLQGDSNSYGYTF. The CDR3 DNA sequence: TGCGCCAGCACTCTTCAAGGGGACTCGAACAGCTATGGCTACACCTTC. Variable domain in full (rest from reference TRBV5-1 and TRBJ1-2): KAGVTQTPRYLIKTRGQQVTLSCSPISGHRSVSWYQQTPGQGLQFLFEYFSETQRNKGNFPGRFSGRQFSNSRSEMNVSTLELGDSALYLCASTLQGDSNSYGYTFGSGTRLTVV.

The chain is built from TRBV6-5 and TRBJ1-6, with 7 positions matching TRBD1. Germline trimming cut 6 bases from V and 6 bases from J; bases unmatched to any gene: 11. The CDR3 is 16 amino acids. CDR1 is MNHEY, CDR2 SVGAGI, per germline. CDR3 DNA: TGTGCCAGCAGAACCAGGGTGGGACAGATTAATTCACCCCTCCACTTT. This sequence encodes CASRTRVGQINSPLHF.

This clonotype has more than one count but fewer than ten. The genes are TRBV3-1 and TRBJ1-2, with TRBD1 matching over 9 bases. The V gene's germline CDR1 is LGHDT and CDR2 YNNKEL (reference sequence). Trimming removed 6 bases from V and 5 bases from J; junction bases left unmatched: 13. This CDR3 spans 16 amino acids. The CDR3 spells CASSHLSRGTGYGYTF. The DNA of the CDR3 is TGTGCCAGCAGTCACTTAAGTAGAGGGACAGGGTATGGCTACACCTTC.

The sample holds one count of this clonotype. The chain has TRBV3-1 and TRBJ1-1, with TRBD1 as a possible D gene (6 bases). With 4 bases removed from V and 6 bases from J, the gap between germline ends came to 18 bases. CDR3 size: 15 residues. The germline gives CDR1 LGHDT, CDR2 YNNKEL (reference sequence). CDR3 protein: CASSLRGTGRAEAFF. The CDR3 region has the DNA TGTGCCAGCAGCCTTAGAGGTACAGGGCGGGCTGAAGCTTTCTTT.

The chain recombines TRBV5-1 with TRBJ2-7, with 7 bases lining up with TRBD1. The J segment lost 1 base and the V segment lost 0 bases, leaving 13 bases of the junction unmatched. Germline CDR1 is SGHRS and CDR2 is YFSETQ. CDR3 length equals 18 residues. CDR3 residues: CASSLAVGSRGRSYEQYF. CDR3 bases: TGCGCCAGCAGCTTGGCGGTTGGATCGAGGGGGCGTTCCTACGAGCAGTACTTC.

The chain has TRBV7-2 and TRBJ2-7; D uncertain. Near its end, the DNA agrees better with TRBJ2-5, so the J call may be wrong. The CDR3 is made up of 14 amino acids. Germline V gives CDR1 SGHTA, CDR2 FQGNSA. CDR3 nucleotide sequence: TGTGCCAGCAGCCCCAACCGGGACCAAGAGACCCAGTACTTC. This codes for CASSPNRDQETQYF.

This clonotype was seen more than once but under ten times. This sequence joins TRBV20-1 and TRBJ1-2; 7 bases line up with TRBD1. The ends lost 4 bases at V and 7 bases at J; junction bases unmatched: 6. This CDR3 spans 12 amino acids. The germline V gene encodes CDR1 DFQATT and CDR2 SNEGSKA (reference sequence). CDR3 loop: CSAKDQGGGYTF. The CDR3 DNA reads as TGCAGTGCTAAGGACCAGGGGGGTGGCTACACCTTC.

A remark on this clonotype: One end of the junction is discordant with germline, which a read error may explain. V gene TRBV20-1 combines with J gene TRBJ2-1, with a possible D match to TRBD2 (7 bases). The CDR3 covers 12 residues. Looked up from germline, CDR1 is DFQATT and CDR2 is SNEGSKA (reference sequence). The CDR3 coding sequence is TGCAGCGCTAGGAGGGGGGGGGGTGAGCAGTTCTTC. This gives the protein CSARRGGGEQFF.

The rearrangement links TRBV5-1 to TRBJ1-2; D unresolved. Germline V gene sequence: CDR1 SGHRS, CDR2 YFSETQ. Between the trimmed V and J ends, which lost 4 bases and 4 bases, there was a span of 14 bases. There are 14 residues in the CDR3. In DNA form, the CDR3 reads TGCGCCAGCAGCCGTCCCGTCCTCATCTATGGCTACACCTTC. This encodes CASSRPVLIYGYTF. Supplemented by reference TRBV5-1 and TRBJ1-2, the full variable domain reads KAGVTQTPRYLIKTRGQQVTLSCSPISGHRSVSWYQQTPGQGLQFLFEYFSETQRNKGNFPGRFSGRQFSNSRSEMNVSTLELGDSALYLCASSRPVLIYGYTFGSGTRLTVV.

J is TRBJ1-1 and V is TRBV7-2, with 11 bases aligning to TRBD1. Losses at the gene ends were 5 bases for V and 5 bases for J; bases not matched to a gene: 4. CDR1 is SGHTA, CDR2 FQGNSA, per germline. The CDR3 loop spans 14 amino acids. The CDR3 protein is CASSTRDRGTEAFF. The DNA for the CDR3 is TGTGCCAGCAGCACCCGGGACAGGGGGACTGAAGCTTTCTTT.

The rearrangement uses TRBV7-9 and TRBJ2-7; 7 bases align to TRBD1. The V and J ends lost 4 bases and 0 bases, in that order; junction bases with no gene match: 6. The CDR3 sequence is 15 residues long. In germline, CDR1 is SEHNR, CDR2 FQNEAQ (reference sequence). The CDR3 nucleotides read TGTGCCAGCAGCTCCCTAGGGACAGTCTCCTACGAGCAGTACTTC. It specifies CASSSLGTVSYEQYF.

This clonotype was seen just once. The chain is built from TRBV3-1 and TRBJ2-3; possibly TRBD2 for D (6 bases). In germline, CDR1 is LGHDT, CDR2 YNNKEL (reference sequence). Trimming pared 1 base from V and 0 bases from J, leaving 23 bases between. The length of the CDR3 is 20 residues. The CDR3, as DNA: TGTGCCAGCAGCCAAGTAGGGCTAAGGGTAGCGGCTCGTAGCACAGATACGCAGTATTTT. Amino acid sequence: CASSQVGLRVAARSTDTQYF.

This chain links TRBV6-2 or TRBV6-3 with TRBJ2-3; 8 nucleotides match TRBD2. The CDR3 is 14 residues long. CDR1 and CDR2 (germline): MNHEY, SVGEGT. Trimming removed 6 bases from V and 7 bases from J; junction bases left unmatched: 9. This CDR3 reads CASRVSSGGNTQYF. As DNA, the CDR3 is TGTGCCAGCAGGGTATCCAGCGGGGGAAATACGCAGTATTTT.